The 9 T cell receptor beta chains below all came from one sample that was sequenced in a study of OX40 agonist ivuxolimab in advanced cancers. Profiled with immunoSEQ multiplex PCR; TCRdb holds only in-frame clones, not every one. The data contain about 43,000 clones, more than 80% of them seen just once; the ten biggest clones take up roughly 4%. This sample comprised CD4+ or CD8+ T cells sorted from blood, obtained in a trial of the OX40 agonist ivuxolimab. These TCRs come from an adult with an advanced solid tumor such as melanoma, head and neck, liver or kidney cancer.

The V gene is TRBV7-3, the J gene TRBJ2-2; D may be TRBD2 (6 bases). This CDR3 spans 15 amino acids. Germline V gene sequence: CDR1 SGHTA, CDR2 FQGTGA. Trimming shortened V by 4 bases and J by 6 bases, and 15 bases separated the two germline ends. The CDR3 nucleotides are TGTGCCAGCAGCTCGGGACTTCTATCTGCCGGGGAGCTGTTTTTT. It encodes CASSSGLLSAGELFF.

This chain connects TRBV28 to TRBJ1-1, with D tentatively TRBD1 (6 bases). This CDR3 spans 13 amino acids. From germline, CDR1 is MDHEN and CDR2 SYDVKM. V was cut by 2 bases and J by 10 bases, with 14 bases left in between. Here the CDR3 reads CASSLAPPGVAFF. The CDR3 DNA reads as TGTGCCAGCAGTTTAGCTCCCCCAGGGGTAGCTTTCTTT.

V and J are TRBV6-1 and TRBJ1-4; D is possibly TRBD1 (6 bases). The V and J ends lost 5 bases and 3 bases respectively, with 10 bases between them. The CDR3 runs 14 residues. CDR1 and CDR2 from the germline V gene are MNHNS and SASEGT. CDR3: CASSSGASNEKLFF. CDR3 sequence (DNA): TGTGCCAGCAGTTCGGGGGCCTCTAATGAAAAACTGTTTTTT.

The chain links TRBV2 to TRBJ1-5, with a possible D match to TRBD1 (6 bases). The CDR3 extends over 14 amino acids. CDR1 and CDR2 from the germline V gene are SNHLY and FYNNEI. The V and J ends lost 6 bases and 5 bases respectively, with 14 bases between them. This CDR3 is CASSPGAEDQPQHF. The DNA for the CDR3 is TGTGCCAGCAGCCCGGGGGCTGAGGATCAGCCCCAGCATTTT. Full variable domain (remainder filled in from reference TRBV2 and TRBJ1-5): EPEVTQTPSHQVTQMGQEVILRCVPISNHLYFYWYRQILGQKVEFLVSFYNNEISEKSEIFDDQFSVERPDGSNFTLKIRSTKLEDSAMYFCASSPGAEDQPQHFGDGTRLSIL.

This chain links TRBV7-6 with TRBJ2-5; unclear D gene. Germline V gives CDR1 SGHVS, CDR2 FNYEAQ. The CDR3 sequence is 13 residues long. Trimming removed 2 bases at V and 3 bases at J, with 7 bases between. CDR3 DNA: TGTGCCAGCAGCTTATGGCAGAAAGAGACCCAGTACTTC. This sequence encodes CASSLWQKETQYF.

V gene TRBV7-9 combines with J gene TRBJ2-3; D unclear. Germline V gives CDR1 SEHNR, CDR2 FQNEAQ (reference sequence). Trimming left V 5 bases short and J 5 bases short, with 20 bases between. The length of the CDR3 is 16 residues. The CDR3 region is CASSQPPKGEIDTQYF. CDR3 sequence (DNA): TGTGCCAGCAGCCAGCCCCCAAAAGGAGAAATAGATACGCAGTATTTT.

The chain recombines TRBV14 with TRBJ1-4, with D uncertain. V was clipped by 4 bases and J by 5 bases, with 8 bases between them. Germline values: CDR1 SGHDN, CDR2 FVKESK. This CDR3 region has 13 residues. CDR3 residues: CASSPGANEKLFF. The CDR3 DNA follows: TGTGCCAGCAGCCCGGGAGCGAATGAAAAACTGTTTTTT.

This chain joins TRBV2 and TRBJ2-1; no reliable D call. The CDR3 sequence is 14 residues long. CDR1 is SNHLY and CDR2 is FYNNEI in the germline V gene. The germline V and J ends were trimmed by 1 base and 3 bases, with 7 bases remaining between them. In DNA form, the CDR3 reads TGTGCCAGCAGTGAAGTCCGCGGCTACAATGAGCAGTTCTTC. It translates to CASSEVRGYNEQFF. Full variable domain (remainder filled in from reference TRBV2 and TRBJ2-1): EPEVTQTPSHQVTQMGQEVILRCVPISNHLYFYWYRQILGQKVEFLVSFYNNEISEKSEIFDDQFSVERPDGSNFTLKIRSTKLEDSAMYFCASSEVRGYNEQFFGPGTRLTVL.

The rearrangement links TRBV7-2 to TRBJ2-7; 8 nucleotides line up with TRBD1. Germline lookup yields CDR1 SGHTA and CDR2 FQGNSA. V was clipped by 5 bases and J by 10 bases; unmatched bases: 13. The CDR3 consists of 14 residues. CDR3: CASSPGQAIPNQYF. CDR3 bases: TGTGCCAGCAGCCCGGGACAGGCCATTCCCAACCAGTACTTC.